A selection of T cell receptor beta chains follows, all from one sample in a study of PD-L1 blockade in urothelial cancer. Some clones are missing from TCRdb's copy, which holds only in-frame ones; the method was immunoSEQ multiplex PCR. Of 130,000 or so clones listed, approximately 84% are singletons. The specimen was PBMCs, collected around atezolizumab (anti-PD-L1) treatment. These receptor sequences come from a man in his fifties or sixties with urothelial cancer. Both conserved end residues are part of each CDR3. D genes are given only for firm matches. A clone size is listed for some rows: how often the clone was seen (once, few, many), or a class if it is expanded.

clone_size	d_call	v_call	j_call	cdr3_aa	cdr3_nt
NA	TRBD2	TRBV6-5	TRBJ2-1	CASSYSLTSGFNEQFF	TGTGCCAGCAGTTACTCTCTTACTAGCGGGTTCAATGAGCAGTTCTTC
NA	TRBD2	TRBV6-5	TRBJ2-3	CASRTGLAGTDTQYF	TGTGCCAGCAGGACCGGACTAGCGGGCACAGATACGCAGTATTTT
NA	NA	TRBV10-3	TRBJ1-3	CAIRDSGNTIYF	TGTGCCATCAGGGACAGTGGAAACACCATATATTTT
few	NA	TRBV10-3	TRBJ2-5	CAISDISGETQYF	TGTGCCATCAGTGATATAAGCGGTGAGACCCAGTACTTC
NA	TRBD1	TRBV18	TRBJ2-5	CASSPPTGTQETQYF	TGTGCCAGCTCACCACCGACAGGGACACAAGAGACCCAGTACTTC
NA	TRBD2	TRBV27	TRBJ2-3	CASSGLAGGFTDTQYF	TGTGCCAGCAGTGGTCTAGCGGGAGGGTTCACAGATACGCAGTATTTT
NA	NA	TRBV5-1	TRBJ2-7	CASSLGTEAYEQYF	TGCGCCAGCAGCTTGGGGACTGAGGCCTACGAGCAGTACTTC
NA	NA	TRBV10-3	TRBJ2-1	CATRLTAGEQFF	TGTGCCACCCGCCTGACGGCAGGTGAGCAGTTCTTC
NA	NA	TRBV28	TRBJ1-4	CASSPRGWRNEKLFF	TGTGCCAGCTCTCCCCGGGGTTGGAGGAATGAAAAACTGTTTTTT
NA	TRBD2	TRBV9	TRBJ2-3	CASSASSGRVADTQYF	TGTGCCAGCAGCGCTTCAAGCGGGAGGGTGGCAGATACGCAGTATTTT
NA	NA	TRBV11-2	TRBJ2-1	CASSLVRGVYNEQFF	TGTGCCAGCAGCTTAGTCCGGGGAGTGTACAATGAGCAGTTCTTC
NA	NA	TRBV19	TRBJ2-2	CASSIPLPVRTGELFF	TGTGCCAGTAGTATACCACTACCCGTGCGGACCGGGGAGCTGTTTTTT
NA	NA	TRBV21-1	TRBJ2-7	CASSKIERPHTSGLFYEQYF	TGTGCCAGCAGCAAAATCGAGAGGCCACACACTAGCGGCCTCTTCTACGAGCAGTACTTC
NA	TRBD1	TRBV23-1	TRBJ2-7	CASKMRDRSGEQYF	TGCGCCAGCAAGATGAGGGACAGATCTGGCGAGCAGTACTTC
many	NA	TRBV27	TRBJ2-7	CASSFRLVPKGAYEQYF	TGTGCCAGCAGTTTTCGTCTGGTACCGAAGGGGGCCTACGAGCAGTACTTC
NA	NA	TRBV6-5	TRBJ1-6	CASSYSIYDNSPLHF	TGTGCCAGCAGTTACTCAATCTATGATAATTCACCCCTCCACTTT
NA	TRBD1	TRBV7-9	TRBJ1-1	CASSRGGTAEAFF	TGTGCCAGCAGCCGGGGGGGGACAGCGGAAGCTTTCTTT
NA	TRBD2	TRBV5-1	TRBJ2-7	CASSREASGTYEQYF	TGCGCCAGCAGCAGGGAGGCTAGCGGAACCTACGAGCAGTACTTC
NA	NA	TRBV6-5	TRBJ2-1	CASSLTGGEQFF	TGTGCCAGCAGCTTGACAGGTGGTGAGCAGTTCTTC
NA	NA	TRBV7-9	TRBJ2-3	CASRGLADTQYF	TGTGCCAGCCGCGGGCTGGCAGATACGCAGTATTTT
NA	NA	TRBV9	TRBJ2-3	CASSVDPSRATDTQYF	TGTGCCAGCAGCGTAGACCCATCCAGGGCGACAGATACGCAGTATTTT
NA	NA	TRBV9	TRBJ2-5	CSSATQGNGETQYF	TGTTCATCTGCAACACAGGGCAATGGTGAGACCCAGTACTTC
NA	NA	TRBV19	TRBJ2-2	CASNRQANTGELFF	TGTGCCAGCAATAGACAGGCGAACACCGGGGAGCTGTTTTTT